The rows below give T cell receptor beta chains drawn from one sample of a study of blood T cell repertoires in COVID-19. Profiled with immunoSEQ multiplex PCR; TCRdb holds only in-frame clones, not every one. Among roughly 380,000 clones listed, more than 75% were seen once. Sequenced material: PBMCs or T cells enriched from blood (not recorded which). The source of these receptors is a man aged 30-40 years who had recovered from COVID-19. CDR3s leave out the opening cysteine and the closing phenylalanine or tryptophan.

>TRBV7-2|TRBJ2-4
ASKPKRGGERIAKNIQY
>TRBV12-3/TRBV12-4|TRBJ1-1
ASSRPPGTEAF
>TRBV5-1|TRBJ2-3
ASSLAADTQY
>TRBV19|TRBJ2-1
ATSPSGSKSNEQF
>TRBV2|TRBJ1-6
ASSYNMDSSPLH
>TRBV6-1|TRBJ2-3
ASSDPTGGWTDTQY
>TRBV5-1|TRBJ2-5
ASSLAGGAGKTQY
>TRBV19|TRBJ2-5
ATQKGVQETQY
>TRBV19|TRBJ1-2
ASSIPGNYGYT
>TRBV7-9|TRBJ1-4
ASSFNSGAGSEKLF
>TRBV7-5|TRBJ1-5
ARSLSGRGDEDHQPQH
>TRBV19|TRBJ1-2
ASLRTGVLGWTNGYT
>TRBV9|TRBJ1-1
ASSPYITVSNTEAF
>TRBV13|TRBJ2-7
ASSLDRGRSYEQY
>TRBV27|TRBJ1-1
ASKRGFDTEAF
>TRBV7-2|TRBJ2-2
ASSYRSSGGGGELF
>TRBV19|TRBJ2-7
ASGPGTNSYEQY
>TRBV7-2|TRBJ2-2
ASSLGTGGFTGELF
>TRBV27|TRBJ1-2
ASSLSGLINYGYT
>TRBV24-1|TRBJ1-1
ATSDKQGAGAF
>TRBV29-1|TRBJ2-3
SVLGQGSTDTQY
>TRBV21-1|TRBJ1-5
ASRGRDRGIGQPQH
>TRBV24-1|TRBJ2-2
ATNRQGRSGELF
>TRBV6-5|TRBJ1-2
ASSSPGGPGGYT
>TRBV5-1|TRBJ1-4
ASSLWGEANEKLF
>TRBV3-1/TRBV3-2|TRBJ1-1
ASSQEESGTEAF
>TRBV19|TRBJ1-2
ASSRRDRVYGYT
>TRBV10-1|TRBJ1-2
ASSRDSNYGYT
>TRBV27|TRBJ1-3
ASSLSGTWGNTIY
>TRBV7-2|TRBJ2-2
ASSPYKNTGELF
>TRBV7-2|TRBJ2-1
ASSKDRGSYNEQF
>TRBV24-1|TRBJ2-5
ATTLRDRGKQETQY
>TRBV7-9|TRBJ2-5
ASSSGNTGRETQY
>TRBV9|TRBJ1-4
ASNAGSNEKLF
>TRBV29-1|TRBJ1-4
SVFRDEKLF
>TRBV18|TRBJ1-3
ASSEGQGAGNTIY
>TRBV2|TRBJ1-6
ASRTDNSPLH
>TRBV19|TRBJ1-1
ASSIGWGNLYTEAF
>TRBV5-1|TRBJ1-1
ASSLNRATEAF
>TRBV12-5|TRBJ1-1
ASGDTGSRAF
>TRBV19|TRBJ2-2
AGGASTGELF
>TRBV9|TRBJ1-3
ASSVLGGSGNTIY
>TRBV14|TRBJ1-1
ASSRQLNTEAF
>TRBV7-2|TRBJ1-5
ASSLGGTMYQPQH
>TRBV5-4|TRBJ2-7
ASSSGLETYEQY